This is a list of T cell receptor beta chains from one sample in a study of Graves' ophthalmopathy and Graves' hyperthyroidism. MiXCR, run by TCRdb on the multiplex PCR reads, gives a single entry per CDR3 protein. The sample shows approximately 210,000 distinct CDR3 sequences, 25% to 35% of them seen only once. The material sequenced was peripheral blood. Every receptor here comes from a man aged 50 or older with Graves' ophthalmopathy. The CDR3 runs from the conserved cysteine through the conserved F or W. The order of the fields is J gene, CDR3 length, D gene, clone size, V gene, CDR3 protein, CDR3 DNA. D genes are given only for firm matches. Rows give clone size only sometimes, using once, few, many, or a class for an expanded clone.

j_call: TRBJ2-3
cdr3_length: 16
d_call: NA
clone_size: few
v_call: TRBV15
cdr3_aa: CATSPQGGGFTDTQYF
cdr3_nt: TGTGCCACCAGCCCTCAGGGGGGGGGGTTCACAGATACGCAGTATTTT

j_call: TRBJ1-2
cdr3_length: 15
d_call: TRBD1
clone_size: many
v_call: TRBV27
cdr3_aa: CASRYRTGANYGYTF
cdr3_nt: TGTGCCAGCAGATATCGGACAGGAGCTAACTATGGCTACACCTTC

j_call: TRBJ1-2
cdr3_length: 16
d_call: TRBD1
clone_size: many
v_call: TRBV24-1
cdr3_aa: CATSDPGQGVNYGYTF
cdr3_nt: TGTGCCACCAGTGATCCCGGACAGGGAGTTAACTATGGCTACACCTTC

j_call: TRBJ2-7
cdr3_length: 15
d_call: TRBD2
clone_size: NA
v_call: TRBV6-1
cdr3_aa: CASNPLAANTGEQYF
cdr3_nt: TGTGCCAGCAACCCACTAGCGGCGAACACCGGGGAGCAGTACTTC

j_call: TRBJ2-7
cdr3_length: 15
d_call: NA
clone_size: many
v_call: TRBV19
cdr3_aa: CASSIGTSWIYEQYF
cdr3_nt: TGTGCCAGTAGTATAGGCACTAGCTGGATCTACGAGCAGTACTTC

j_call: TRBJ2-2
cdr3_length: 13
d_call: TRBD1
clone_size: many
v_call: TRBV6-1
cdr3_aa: CSAGGINTGELFF
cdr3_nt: TGTTCGGCAGGGGGCATTAACACCGGGGAGCTGTTTTTT

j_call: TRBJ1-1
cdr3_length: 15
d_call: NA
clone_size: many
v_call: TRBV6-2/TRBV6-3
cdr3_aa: CASSRGSWGNTEAFF
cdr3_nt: TGTGCCAGCAGTCGCGGCTCGTGGGGGAACACTGAAGCTTTCTTT

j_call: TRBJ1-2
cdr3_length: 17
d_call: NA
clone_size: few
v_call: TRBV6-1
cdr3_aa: CASSASGGGPSNYGYTF
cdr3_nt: TGTGCCAGCAGTGCATCGGGGGGCGGTCCCTCTAACTATGGCTACACCTTC

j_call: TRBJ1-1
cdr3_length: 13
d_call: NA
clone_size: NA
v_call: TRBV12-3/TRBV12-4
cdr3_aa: CASSLKGGAEAFF
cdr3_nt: TGTGCCAGCAGTTTAAAGGGAGGGGCTGAAGCTTTCTTT

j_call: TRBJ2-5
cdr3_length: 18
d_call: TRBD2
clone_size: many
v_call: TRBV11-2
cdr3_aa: CASSRTSGRDGTKETQYF
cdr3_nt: TGTGCCAGCAGCAGGACTAGCGGGAGAGATGGGACCAAAGAGACCCAGTACTTC

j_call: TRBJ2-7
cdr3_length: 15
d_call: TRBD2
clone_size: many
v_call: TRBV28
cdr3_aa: CASSSKLAGVYEQYF
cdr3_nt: TGTGCCAGCAGTTCCAAATTAGCGGGAGTCTACGAGCAGTACTTC

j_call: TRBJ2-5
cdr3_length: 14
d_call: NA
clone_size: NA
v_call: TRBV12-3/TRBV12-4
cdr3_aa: CASSAVGIQETQYF
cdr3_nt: TGTGCCAGCAGTGCCGTGGGAATACAAGAGACCCAGTACTTC

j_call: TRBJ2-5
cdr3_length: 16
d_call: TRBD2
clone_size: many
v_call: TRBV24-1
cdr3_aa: CATSDSGTSFRETQYF
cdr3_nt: TGTGCCACCAGTGATTCCGGGACTAGTTTCCGAGAGACCCAGTACTTC

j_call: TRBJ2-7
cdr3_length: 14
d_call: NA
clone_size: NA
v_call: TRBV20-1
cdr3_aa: CSARAPGTHYEQYF
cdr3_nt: TGCAGTGCTAGGGCCCCCGGGACCCACTACGAGCAGTACTTC

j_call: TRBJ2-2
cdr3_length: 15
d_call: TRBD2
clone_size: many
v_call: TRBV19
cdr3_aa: CASQGLALGDGELFF
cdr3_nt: TGTGCCAGCCAAGGACTAGCGTTGGGCGACGGGGAGCTGTTTTTT

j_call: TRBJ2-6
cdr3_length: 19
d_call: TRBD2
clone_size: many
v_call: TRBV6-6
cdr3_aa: CASSPSRLAENSGANVLTF
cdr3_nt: TGTGCCAGCAGTCCGAGCCGACTAGCGGAGAACTCTGGGGCCAACGTCCTGACTTTC

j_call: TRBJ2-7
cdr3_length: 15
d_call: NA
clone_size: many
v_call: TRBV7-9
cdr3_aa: CASSFGGPISSEQYF
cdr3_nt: TGTGCCAGCAGCTTCGGGGGGCCTATATCCTCCGAGCAGTACTTC

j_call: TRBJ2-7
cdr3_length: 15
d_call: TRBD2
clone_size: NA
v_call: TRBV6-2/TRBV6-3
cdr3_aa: CASRGLAGVVSEQYF
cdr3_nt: TGTGCCAGCAGGGGACTAGCGGGAGTTGTAAGCGAGCAGTACTTC

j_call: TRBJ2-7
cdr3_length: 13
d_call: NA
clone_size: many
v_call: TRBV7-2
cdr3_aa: CASSPGHGYEQYF
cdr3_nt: TGTGCCAGCAGCCCGGGACACGGTTACGAGCAGTACTTC

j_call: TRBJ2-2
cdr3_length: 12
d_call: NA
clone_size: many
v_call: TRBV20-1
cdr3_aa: CSASNQPGELFF
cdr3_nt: TGCAGTGCAAGCAACCAACCCGGGGAGCTGTTTTTT

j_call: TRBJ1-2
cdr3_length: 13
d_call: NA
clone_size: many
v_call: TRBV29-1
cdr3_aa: CSVSLGADYGYTF
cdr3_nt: TGCAGCGTGAGTCTGGGGGCAGACTATGGCTACACCTTC

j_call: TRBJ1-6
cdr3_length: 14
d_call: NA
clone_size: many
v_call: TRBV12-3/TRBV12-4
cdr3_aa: CASSLGGGSSPLHF
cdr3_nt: TGTGCCAGCAGTTTAGGGGGCGGTAGTTCACCCCTCCACTTT

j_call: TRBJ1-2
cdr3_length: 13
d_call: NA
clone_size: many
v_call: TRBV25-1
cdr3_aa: CASSELLGHGYTF
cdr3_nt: TGTGCCAGCAGTGAACTCCTAGGACATGGCTACACCTTC

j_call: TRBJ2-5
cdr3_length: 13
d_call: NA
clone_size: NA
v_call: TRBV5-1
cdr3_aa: CASSLSLVETQYF
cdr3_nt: TGCGCCAGCAGCTTGTCGTTGGTGGAGACCCAGTACTTC

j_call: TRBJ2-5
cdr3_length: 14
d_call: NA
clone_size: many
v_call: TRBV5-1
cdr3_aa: CASSLTGEGETQYF
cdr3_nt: TGCGCCAGCAGCCTAACAGGGGAGGGAGAGACCCAGTACTTC

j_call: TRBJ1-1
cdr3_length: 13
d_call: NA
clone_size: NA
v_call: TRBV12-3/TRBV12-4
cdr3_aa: CASSGYTVTEAFF
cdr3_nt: TGTGCCAGCAGTGGGTATACGGTCACTGAAGCTTTCTTT

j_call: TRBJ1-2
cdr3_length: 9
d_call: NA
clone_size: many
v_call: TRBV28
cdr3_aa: CDPTYGYTF
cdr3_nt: TGTGACCCAACTTATGGCTACACCTTC

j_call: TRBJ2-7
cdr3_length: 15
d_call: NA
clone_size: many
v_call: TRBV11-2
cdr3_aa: CASSLTRLWGYEQYF
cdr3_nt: TGTGCCAGCAGCCTAACGCGTCTCTGGGGCTACGAGCAGTACTTC

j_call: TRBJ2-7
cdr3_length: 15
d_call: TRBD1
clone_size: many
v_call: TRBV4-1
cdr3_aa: CASRPSTGGDYEQYF
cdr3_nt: TGCGCCAGCAGGCCCTCGACAGGGGGGGACTACGAGCAGTACTTC

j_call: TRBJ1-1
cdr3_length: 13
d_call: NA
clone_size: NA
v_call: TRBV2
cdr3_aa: CASSVQSSTEAFF
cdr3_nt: TGTGCCAGCAGTGTACAGAGTAGCACTGAAGCTTTCTTT

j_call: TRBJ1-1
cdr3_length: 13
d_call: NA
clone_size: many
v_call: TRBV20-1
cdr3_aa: CSAPKLSETEAFF
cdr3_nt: TGCAGTGCGCCGAAGCTCTCGGAGACTGAAGCTTTCTTT

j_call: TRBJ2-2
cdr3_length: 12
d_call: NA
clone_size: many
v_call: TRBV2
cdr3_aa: CASSGFTGELFF
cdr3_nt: TGTGCCAGCAGTGGTTTCACCGGGGAGCTGTTTTTT

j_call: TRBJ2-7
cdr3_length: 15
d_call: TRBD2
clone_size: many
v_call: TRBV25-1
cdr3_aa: CASSGGGLPSYEQYF
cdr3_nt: TGTGCCAGCAGTGGGGGGGGACTACCGAGCTACGAGCAGTACTTC

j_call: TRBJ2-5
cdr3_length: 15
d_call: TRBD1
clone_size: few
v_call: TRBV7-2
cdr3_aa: CASSLHPGQEETQYF
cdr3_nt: TGTGCCAGCAGCCTGCATCCGGGACAGGAAGAGACCCAGTACTTC

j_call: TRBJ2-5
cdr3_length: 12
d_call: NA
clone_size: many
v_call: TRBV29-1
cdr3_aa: CSVDWQQETQYF
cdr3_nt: TGCAGCGTTGATTGGCAGCAAGAGACCCAGTACTTC

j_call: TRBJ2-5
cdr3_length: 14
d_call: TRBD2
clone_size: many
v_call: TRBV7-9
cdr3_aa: CASSLERERETQYF
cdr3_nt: TGTGCCAGCAGCTTAGAGCGGGAGCGAGAGACCCAGTACTTC

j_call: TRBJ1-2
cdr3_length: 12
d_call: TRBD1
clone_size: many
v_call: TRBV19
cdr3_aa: CATRDSRYGYTF
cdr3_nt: TGTGCCACCCGGGACAGTAGATATGGCTACACCTTC

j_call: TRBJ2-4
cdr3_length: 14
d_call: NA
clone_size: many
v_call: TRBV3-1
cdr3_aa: CASSQMGAKNIQYF
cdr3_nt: TGTGCCAGCAGCCAGATGGGGGCCAAAAACATTCAGTACTTC

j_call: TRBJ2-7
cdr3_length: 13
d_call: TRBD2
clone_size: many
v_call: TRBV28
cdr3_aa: CASRWTSGYEQYF
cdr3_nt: TGTGCCAGCAGATGGACTAGCGGTTACGAGCAGTACTTC

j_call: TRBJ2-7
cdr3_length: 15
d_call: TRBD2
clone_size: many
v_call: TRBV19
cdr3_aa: CASSRLAESSYEQYF
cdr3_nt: TGTGCCAGTAGTCGGCTAGCGGAGAGCTCCTACGAGCAGTACTTC

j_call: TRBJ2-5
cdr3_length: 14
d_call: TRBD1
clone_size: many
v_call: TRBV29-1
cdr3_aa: CSADIDRAGETQYF
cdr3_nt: TGCAGCGCTGACATAGACAGGGCGGGCGAGACCCAGTACTTC

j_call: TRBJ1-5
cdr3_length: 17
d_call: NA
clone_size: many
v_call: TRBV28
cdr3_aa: CASSLSAGHPRTQPQHF
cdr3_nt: TGTGCCAGCAGTTTATCCGCCGGACACCCACGGACTCAGCCCCAGCATTTT

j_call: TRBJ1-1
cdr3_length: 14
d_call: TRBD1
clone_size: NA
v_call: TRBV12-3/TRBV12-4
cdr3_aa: CASSPTGYRAEAFF
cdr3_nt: TGTGCCAGCAGTCCGACAGGGTATCGAGCTGAAGCTTTCTTT

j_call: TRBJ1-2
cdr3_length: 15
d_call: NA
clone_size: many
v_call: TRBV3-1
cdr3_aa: CASSYLGQGNYGYTF
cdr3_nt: TGTGCCAGCAGCTATCTCGGGCAGGGTAACTATGGCTACACCTTC

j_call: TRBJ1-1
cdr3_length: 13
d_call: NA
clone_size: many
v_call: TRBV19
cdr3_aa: CASSKRGMGEAFF
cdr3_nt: TGTGCCAGTAGTAAGAGGGGAATGGGTGAAGCTTTCTTT

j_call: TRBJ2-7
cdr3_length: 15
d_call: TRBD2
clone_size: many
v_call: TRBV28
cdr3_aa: CASRGLAGGPHEQYF
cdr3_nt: TGTGCCAGCAGGGGGCTAGCGGGAGGGCCCCACGAGCAGTACTTC

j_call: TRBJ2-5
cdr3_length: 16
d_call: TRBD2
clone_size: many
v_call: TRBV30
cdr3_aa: CAWSDRYSGRAETQYF
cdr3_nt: TGTGCCTGGAGTGATCGATATAGCGGGAGGGCGGAGACCCAGTACTTC

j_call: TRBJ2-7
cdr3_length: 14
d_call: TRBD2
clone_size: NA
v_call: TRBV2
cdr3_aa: CASRAPSGRAAQYF
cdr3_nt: TGTGCCAGCAGGGCACCTAGCGGGAGGGCGGCGCAGTACTTC

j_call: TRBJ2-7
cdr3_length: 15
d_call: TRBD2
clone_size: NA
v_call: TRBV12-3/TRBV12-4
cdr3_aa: CASSQSGTAFGEQYF
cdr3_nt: TGTGCCAGCAGCCAAAGCGGGACTGCCTTTGGCGAGCAGTACTTC

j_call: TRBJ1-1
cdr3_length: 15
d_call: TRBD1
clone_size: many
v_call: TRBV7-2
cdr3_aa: CASRFPGQKNTEAFF
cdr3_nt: TGTGCCAGCAGGTTCCCGGGACAGAAGAACACTGAAGCTTTCTTT

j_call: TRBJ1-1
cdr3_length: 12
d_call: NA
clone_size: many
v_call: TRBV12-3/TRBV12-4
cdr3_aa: CASRKQGVVAFF
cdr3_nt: TGTGCCAGCAGAAAACAGGGAGTAGTAGCTTTCTTT

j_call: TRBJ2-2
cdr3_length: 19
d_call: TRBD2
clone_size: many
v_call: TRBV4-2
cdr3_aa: CASSQDRGLAVANTGELFF
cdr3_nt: TGTGCCAGCAGCCAAGATCGCGGGCTAGCGGTAGCGAACACCGGGGAGCTGTTTTTT

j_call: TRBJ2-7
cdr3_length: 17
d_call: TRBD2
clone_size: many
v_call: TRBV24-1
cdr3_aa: CATSERGTSGAKYEQYF
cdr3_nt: TGTGCCACCAGTGAACGGGGGACTAGCGGAGCTAAATACGAGCAGTACTTC

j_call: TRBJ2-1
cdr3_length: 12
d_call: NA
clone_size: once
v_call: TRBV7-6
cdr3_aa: CASSTRVNEQFF
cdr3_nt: TGTGCCAGCAGCACTAGGGTCAATGAGCAGTTCTTC

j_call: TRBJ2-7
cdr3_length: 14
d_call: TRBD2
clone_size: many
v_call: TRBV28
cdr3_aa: CASSLLAGGGEQYF
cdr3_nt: TGTGCCAGCAGTTTACTAGCGGGAGGAGGGGAGCAGTACTTC

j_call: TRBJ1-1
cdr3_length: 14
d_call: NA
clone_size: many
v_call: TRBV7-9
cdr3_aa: CASIRTPMNTEAFF
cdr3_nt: TGTGCCAGCATCCGGACACCCATGAACACTGAAGCTTTCTTT

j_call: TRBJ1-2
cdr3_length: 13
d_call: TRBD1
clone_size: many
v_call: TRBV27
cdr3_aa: CASSFRQGAGYTF
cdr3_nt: TGTGCCAGCAGTTTCAGGCAGGGGGCTGGCTACACCTTC

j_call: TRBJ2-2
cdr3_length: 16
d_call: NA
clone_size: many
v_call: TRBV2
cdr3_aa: CASSEFTVARTGELFF
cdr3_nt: TGTGCCAGCAGTGAGTTCACAGTCGCACGTACCGGGGAGCTGTTTTTT

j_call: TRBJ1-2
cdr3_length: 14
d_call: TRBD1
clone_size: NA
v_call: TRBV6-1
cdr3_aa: CASSTTGQAYGYTF
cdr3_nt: TGTGCCAGCAGCACAACGGGACAGGCCTATGGCTACACCTTC